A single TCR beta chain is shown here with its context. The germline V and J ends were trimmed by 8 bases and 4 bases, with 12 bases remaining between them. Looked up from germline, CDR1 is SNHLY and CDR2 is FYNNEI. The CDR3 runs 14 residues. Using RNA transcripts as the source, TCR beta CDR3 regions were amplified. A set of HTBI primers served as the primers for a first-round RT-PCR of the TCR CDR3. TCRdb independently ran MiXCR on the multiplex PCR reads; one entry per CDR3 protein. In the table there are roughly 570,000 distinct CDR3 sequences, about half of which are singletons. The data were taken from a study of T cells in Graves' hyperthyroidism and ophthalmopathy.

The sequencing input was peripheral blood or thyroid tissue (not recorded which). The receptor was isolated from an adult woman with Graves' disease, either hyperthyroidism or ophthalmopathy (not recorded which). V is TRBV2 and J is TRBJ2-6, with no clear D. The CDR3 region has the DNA TGTGCCAGCGGGAAGGAGACAGGGGCCAACGTCCTGACTTTC. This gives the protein CASGKETGANVLTF.